This is a list of T cell receptor beta chains from one sample in a study of T cell responses to AZD1222 COVID-19 vaccine. Profiling relied on immunoSEQ multiplex PCR, and the TCRdb table lists in-frame clones only, not all of them. This repertoire shows some 150,000 clones, around nine tenths found once; its top ten account for about 3.4%. This material consisted of peripheral blood, taken 28 days after the second AZD1222 dose. These receptors originate from an adult who received the AZD1222 COVID-19 vaccine. The CDR3 runs from the conserved cysteine through the conserved F or W. Fields, in order: V gene, D gene, clone size, J gene, CDR3 DNA, CDR3 protein. D genes are given only for firm matches. Size is stated for part of the rows, as once, few or many counts, or as a class when the clone is expanded.

v_call: TRBV7-9
d_call: TRBD1
clone_size: -
j_call: TRBJ2-1
cdr3_nt: TGTGCCAGCATACTAGGGACAGGGTATGAGCAGTTCTTC
cdr3_aa: CASILGTGYEQFF

v_call: TRBV18
d_call: TRBD1
clone_size: -
j_call: TRBJ2-5
cdr3_nt: TGTGCCAGCTCACCACCCGATCGGGCAGGGGGCGTTGAGACCCAGTACTTC
cdr3_aa: CASSPPDRAGGVETQYF

v_call: TRBV30
d_call: -
clone_size: once
j_call: TRBJ2-3
cdr3_nt: TGTGCCTGGATCGGGTCAGCGGACCTCACAGATACGCAGTATTTT
cdr3_aa: CAWIGSADLTDTQYF

v_call: TRBV2
d_call: TRBD1
clone_size: -
j_call: TRBJ2-1
cdr3_nt: TGTGCCAGCACTCGGGAGGGGACAGGGGGCAATGAGCAGTTCTTC
cdr3_aa: CASTREGTGGNEQFF

v_call: TRBV4-3
d_call: TRBD2
clone_size: -
j_call: TRBJ2-1
cdr3_nt: TGCGCCAGCAGCGCGCGGGGGGCCTACAATGAGCAGTTCTTC
cdr3_aa: CASSARGAYNEQFF

v_call: TRBV30
d_call: -
clone_size: -
j_call: TRBJ2-1
cdr3_nt: TGTGCCTGGAGTGTACTCGGGGCGGTCTCCTACAATGAGCAGTTCTTC
cdr3_aa: CAWSVLGAVSYNEQFF

v_call: TRBV5-4
d_call: -
clone_size: -
j_call: TRBJ2-1
cdr3_nt: TGTGCCAGCAGCTATTGGACAGTAAGTAATCGAAGTAATGAGCAGTTCTTC
cdr3_aa: CASSYWTVSNRSNEQFF

v_call: TRBV5-6
d_call: TRBD1
clone_size: -
j_call: TRBJ1-2
cdr3_nt: TGTGCCAGCAGTCCTGGAGCCGGGACAGTCTTTAACTATGGCTACACCTTC
cdr3_aa: CASSPGAGTVFNYGYTF

v_call: TRBV2
d_call: TRBD1
clone_size: -
j_call: TRBJ1-1
cdr3_nt: TGTGCCAGCCACAGGGGGCTGAACACTGAAGCTTTCTTT
cdr3_aa: CASHRGLNTEAFF

v_call: TRBV7-9
d_call: -
clone_size: -
j_call: TRBJ1-5
cdr3_nt: TGTGCCAGCAGCGAGGACTATAGCAATCAGCCCCAGCATTTT
cdr3_aa: CASSEDYSNQPQHF

v_call: TRBV19
d_call: -
clone_size: -
j_call: TRBJ1-6
cdr3_nt: TGTGCCAGTAAAAGTGGGAATAATTCACCCCTCCACTTT
cdr3_aa: CASKSGNNSPLHF

v_call: TRBV5-1
d_call: -
clone_size: once
j_call: TRBJ1-6
cdr3_nt: TGCGCCAGCAGCTTAGGACAGTCATCAAGCTCCTATAATTCACCCCTCCACTTT
cdr3_aa: CASSLGQSSSSYNSPLHF

v_call: TRBV18
d_call: TRBD1
clone_size: -
j_call: TRBJ1-2
cdr3_nt: TGTGCCAGCTCACCCGGACAGGGAGGCGGCTACACCTTC
cdr3_aa: CASSPGQGGGYTF

v_call: TRBV12-3/TRBV12-4
d_call: -
clone_size: -
j_call: TRBJ2-7
cdr3_nt: TGTGCCAGCAGTTTAGATCCCTACGAGCAGTACTTC
cdr3_aa: CASSLDPYEQYF

v_call: TRBV6-5
d_call: -
clone_size: few
j_call: TRBJ2-5
cdr3_nt: TGTGCCAGCAGTTACGCCGGAGAGACCCAGTACTTC
cdr3_aa: CASSYAGETQYF

v_call: TRBV19
d_call: -
clone_size: -
j_call: TRBJ2-2
cdr3_nt: TGTGCCAGTAGGCGACAGTCCACCGGGGAGCTGTTTTTT
cdr3_aa: CASRRQSTGELFF

v_call: TRBV27
d_call: -
clone_size: -
j_call: TRBJ2-7
cdr3_nt: TGTGCCAGCAGTTGGACACCTTTCCCCACCGGGACCGAGCAGTACTTC
cdr3_aa: CASSWTPFPTGTEQYF

v_call: TRBV11-2
d_call: TRBD1
clone_size: -
j_call: TRBJ2-7
cdr3_nt: TGTGCCAGCAGCCCGACATCCCGACGACAGGGGGCAAGATACGAGCAGTACTTC
cdr3_aa: CASSPTSRRQGARYEQYF

v_call: TRBV28
d_call: -
clone_size: -
j_call: TRBJ1-4
cdr3_nt: TGTGCCAGCAGTTTAGTGGCCGGAGGTGAAAAACTGTTTTTT
cdr3_aa: CASSLVAGGEKLFF

v_call: TRBV12-3/TRBV12-4
d_call: -
clone_size: once
j_call: TRBJ1-5
cdr3_nt: TGTGCCAGCGGTTGGGCAGATCAGCCCCAGCATTTT
cdr3_aa: CASGWADQPQHF

v_call: TRBV10-1
d_call: TRBD2
clone_size: few
j_call: TRBJ2-5
cdr3_nt: TGCGCCAGCAAGGCTAGCGGGACTGAGACCCAGTACTTC
cdr3_aa: CASKASGTETQYF

v_call: TRBV24-1
d_call: -
clone_size: once
j_call: TRBJ2-5
cdr3_nt: TGTGCCACCAGTGATTCCCGGACAGCCCCGGCCCAGTACTTC
cdr3_aa: CATSDSRTAPAQYF

v_call: TRBV9
d_call: -
clone_size: -
j_call: TRBJ1-3
cdr3_nt: TGTGCCAGCAGCGTAGTAGGGGCGCGATTTGGAAACACCATATATTTT
cdr3_aa: CASSVVGARFGNTIYF

v_call: TRBV11-2
d_call: -
clone_size: -
j_call: TRBJ1-5
cdr3_nt: TGTGCCAGCAGCTTAGGGGATCTTCTTCAGGAGCCCCAGCATTTT
cdr3_aa: CASSLGDLLQEPQHF

v_call: TRBV10-3
d_call: -
clone_size: -
j_call: TRBJ2-3
cdr3_nt: TGTGCCATCAGTTCTCACACAGATACGCAGTATTTT
cdr3_aa: CAISSHTDTQYF